The 21 T cell receptor beta chains reported below all come from one sample, sequenced in a study of Graves' ophthalmopathy and Graves' hyperthyroidism. The TCR beta CDR3 regions underwent amplification from RNA transcripts. After a first-round RT-PCR with HTBI primers, a second-round multiplex PCR was run. Via MiXCR, TCRdb re-called the multiplex PCR reads, giving one row per CDR3 protein. The data hold 400,000 or so distinct CDR3 sequences, with 15% to 20% observed a single time. Sequencing used peripheral blood. The receptors were gathered from an adult woman with stable Graves' hyperthyroidism.

A few counts support this clonotype. The conserved phenylalanine or tryptophan is not found at the CDR3 terminus, so this likely reflects a read error. The V gene is TRBV28, the J gene TRBJ1-1, with 8 positions matching TRBD1. The V segment lost 5 bases and the J segment 3 bases; nucleotides outside the gene matches: 5. Germline values: CDR1 MDHEN, CDR2 SYDVKM. The CDR3 has 14 residues. CDR3 amino acids: CASSTDRGDTEAFL. The CDR3 DNA sequence: TGTGCCAGCAGTACAGACAGGGGAGACACTGAAGCTTTCCTT.

This clonotype was picked up many times. The rearrangement uses TRBV9 and TRBJ2-7; unclear D gene. The V gene's germline CDR1 is SGDLS and CDR2 YYNGEE. The CDR3 runs to 15 residues. V shed 3 bases and J shed 2 bases, with 15 bases lying between them. CDR3 sequence reads: CASSERPAPAYEQYF. The CDR3 DNA sequence: TGTGCCAGCAGCGAGAGGCCGGCCCCCGCCTACGAGCAGTACTTC.

In its sample, this clonotype was seen many times. The chain uses TRBV6-5 and TRBJ1-2; weak D call: TRBD1 (6 bases). This CDR3 contains 13 residues. CDR1 MNHEY and CDR2 SVGAGI come from the germline V gene. The germline V and J ends were trimmed by 5 bases and 5 bases, with 12 bases remaining between them. The CDR3, as DNA: TGTGCCAGCAGTCCTTTAGGGGGTTATGGCTACACCTTC. It translates to CASSPLGGYGYTF.

Points on this clonotype: A much more abundant neighbour one base away suggests this may be a read error. The CDR3 does not close with the conserved phenylalanine or tryptophan, likely indicating a read error. The genes are TRBV19 and TRBJ2-5; 7 nucleotides match TRBD1. Germline V gene lookup returns CDR1 LNHDA and CDR2 SQIVND (reference sequence). The CDR3 loop spans 13 amino acids. Losses at the gene ends were 3 bases for V and 2 bases for J; bases not matched to a gene: 0. The CDR3 DNA follows: TGTGCCAGTAGTATGGGACAGCAAGAGACCCAGTACTCC. Translated: CASSMGQQETQYS.

There are many counts of this clonotype. The gene calls are TRBV29-1 and TRBJ2-7, with D possibly being TRBD1 (5 bases). This CDR3 has 11 amino acids. Germline-derived CDR1 and CDR2 are SQVTM and ANQGSEA. V was shortened by 6 bases and J by 2 bases, with 8 bases between the two germline ends. Here the CDR3 reads CSVRQTYEQYF. DNA for the CDR3: TGCAGCGTCCGACAGACCTACGAGCAGTACTTC.

This clonotype was counted ten times or more. Being one base from a much bigger clone, this may be a read error. The CDR3 DNA reads TGTGCCAGCAGCTCGACTAGCATACCCTACGAGCAGTACTTC. As protein: CASSSTSIPYEQYF. The chain uses TRBV11-2 and TRBJ2-7; 7 positions agree with TRBD2. This CDR3 has 14 amino acids. Trimming removed 4 bases from V and 2 bases from J; junction bases left unmatched: 5. Looked up from germline, CDR1 is SGHAT and CDR2 is FQNNGV.

In its sample, this clonotype was seen many times. The chain links TRBV6-5 to TRBJ2-6; no firm D call. The length of the CDR3 is 16 residues. CDR1 is MNHEY, CDR2 SVGAGI, per germline. The V and J ends lost 2 bases and 2 bases respectively, with 10 bases between them. The CDR3 sequence: CASSYDKHTGANVLTF. CDR3 DNA sequence: TGTGCCAGCAGTTACGACAAACACACTGGGGCCAACGTCCTGACTTTC.

The chain uses TRBV6-5 and TRBJ1-2; TRBD1 matches 11 bases. The germline V gene has CDR1 MNHEY and CDR2 SVGAGI. This CDR3 comprises 15 residues. The V gene end was trimmed by 1 base and the J gene end by 8 bases; junction bases not matched to a gene: 6. Written as DNA, the CDR3 is TGTGCCAGCAGTTACTTTGGGACAGGGGGTCGGGGCTACACCTTC. Translated: CASSYFGTGGRGYTF.

This clonotype was observed at least ten times. The V gene is TRBV12-3 or TRBV12-4, the J gene TRBJ2-2; tentatively, D is TRBD2 (6 bases). Trimming took off 3 bases at V and 1 base at J, with 15 bases between the two ends. The CDR3 covers 17 residues. CDR3 amino acids: CASSFYAGRKNTGELFF. The CDR3 coding sequence is TGTGCCAGCAGTTTCTACGCGGGACGGAAGAACACCGGGGAGCTGTTTTTT.

This clonotype was observed many times. The rearrangement joins TRBV7-9 to TRBJ2-7; possible D gene TRBD1, 5 bases. In germline, CDR1 is SEHNR, CDR2 FQNEAQ (reference sequence). This CDR3 is built from 13 residues. The V gene lost 2 bases and the J gene lost 4 bases, with 9 bases spanning the gap. The CDR3 DNA reads as TGTGCCAGCAGCTTACAGGGTCAGTACGAGCAGTACTTC. It encodes CASSLQGQYEQYF.

This clonotype was seen repeatedly, ten times or more. The J gene is TRBJ2-7, the V gene TRBV2; possibly TRBD1 or TRBD2 for D (6 bases each). The CDR3 length is 11 residues. Trimming pared 7 bases from V and 11 bases from J, leaving 15 bases between. CDR1 and CDR2 (germline): SNHLY, FYNNEI. In DNA, the CDR3 is TGTGCCAGCATCATACAGGGACTTAAGTACTTC. It specifies CASIIQGLKYF.

This clonotype has at least ten counts. The V call is TRBV2, the J call TRBJ2-7, with D perhaps TRBD1 (5 bases). There are 13 residues in the CDR3. V gave up 3 bases and J gave up 6 bases, with 12 bases separating them. Germline V gene sequence: CDR1 SNHLY, CDR2 FYNNEI. The DNA for the CDR3 is TGTGCCAGCAGTGAGTTTGGGGCCGGCGAGCAGTACTTC. Its translation is CASSEFGAGEQYF. Full variable domain (outside the CDR3, taken from reference TRBV2 and TRBJ2-7): EPEVTQTPSHQVTQMGQEVILRCVPISNHLYFYWYRQILGQKVEFLVSFYNNEISEKSEIFDDQFSVERPDGSNFTLKIRSTKLEDSAMYFCASSEFGAGEQYFGPGTRLTVT.

This clonotype was recorded many times. V and J are TRBV19 and TRBJ1-1; 10 nucleotides agree with TRBD1. Losses at the gene ends were 5 bases for V and 0 bases for J; bases not matched to a gene: 9. Germline CDR1 LNHDA, CDR2 SQIVND (reference sequence). The CDR3 runs 17 residues. This CDR3 reads CASSPYGTGAMNTEAFF. The CDR3 DNA follows: TGTGCCAGTAGTCCTTATGGGACAGGGGCCATGAACACTGAAGCTTTCTTT.

V and J are TRBV30 and TRBJ1-1, with a weak D call TRBD1 (6 bases). This CDR3 contains 14 residues. CDR1 and CDR2 (germline): GTSNPN, SVGIG (reference sequence). V was clipped by 5 bases and J by 1 base, with 14 bases between them. CDR3 bases: TGTGCCTGGTCCACGGGACATAAGAACACTGAAGCTTTCTTT. This sequence encodes CAWSTGHKNTEAFF. Together with reference TRBV30 and TRBJ1-1, the CDR3 gives the full variable domain: SQTIHQWPATLVQPVGSPLSLECTVEGTSNPNLYWYRQAAGRGLQLLFYSVGIGQISSEVPQNLSASRPQDRQFILSSKKLLLSDSGFYLCAWSTGHKNTEAFFGQGTRLTVV.

This clonotype was recorded many times. This chain links TRBV2 with TRBJ2-7, with D maybe TRBD1 (6 bases). Germline values: CDR1 SNHLY, CDR2 FYNNEI. V lost 6 bases, J lost 2 bases, and 17 bases lay in between. The CDR3 length is 15 residues. The DNA of the CDR3 is TGTGCCAGCAGCGATGCAGGGGATCAGCCCTACGAGCAGTACTTC. Amino acid sequence: CASSDAGDQPYEQYF.

The chain links TRBV28 to TRBJ2-7; D tentatively reads TRBD1 or TRBD2 (6 bases each). This CDR3 is 13 amino acids long. Trimming cost V 11 bases and J 3 bases, with 17 bases left between them. In germline, CDR1 is MDHEN, CDR2 SYDVKM. In nucleotides, the CDR3 is TGTGCCGCGGGTCAGGGGACTCTCTACGAGCAGTACTTC. Amino acid sequence: CAAGQGTLYEQYF.

This clonotype was picked up a small number of times. Sequence at one end of the junction differs from germline and may be a read error. The chain couples TRBV7-6 to TRBJ2-5; the match to TRBD1 covers 10 bases. This CDR3 region has 18 residues. CDR1 and CDR2 (germline): SGHVS, FNYEAQ. As DNA, the CDR3 is TGTGCCAGCAGCTTAGACCTGACAGGGGGCGAAAGACAAGAGGCCCAGTACTTC. This sequence encodes CASSLDLTGGERQEAQYF.

Many counts were recorded for this clonotype. CDR3 in amino acids: CASSPGTGDIQYF. CDR3 sequence (DNA): TGTGCCAGCAGCCCAGGGACAGGGGACATTCAGTACTTC. The chain combines TRBV11-2 with TRBJ2-4; 10 nucleotides agree with TRBD1. There are 13 residues in the CDR3. Germline trimming cut 5 bases from V and 8 bases from J; bases unmatched to any gene: 3. Germline lookup yields CDR1 SGHAT and CDR2 FQNNGV.

This clonotype was seen a few times. One end of the junction does not line up with germline, which may come from a read error. J is TRBJ2-4 and V is TRBV28; 10 bases fit TRBD1. This CDR3 is 18 amino acids long. Germline V gene lookup returns CDR1 MDHEN and CDR2 SYDVKM. The CDR3 reads CASTATGGLTPSKNIKYF. The CDR3 DNA follows: TGTGCCAGCACCGCGACAGGGGGCCTCACCCCGTCCAAAAACATTAAGTACTTC.

This clonotype has only a few counts. This chain uses TRBV7-9 with TRBJ2-7; TRBD1 or TRBD2 may be the D gene (5 bases each). The CDR3 length is 14 residues. The germline CDR1 and CDR2 sequences are SEHNR and FQNEAQ (reference sequence). With 1 base removed from V and 6 bases from J, the gap between germline ends came to 13 bases. The CDR3 protein is CASSLGGTVGEQYF. The CDR3 DNA is TGTGCCAGCAGCTTAGGTGGGACGGTCGGCGAGCAGTACTTC.

This clonotype came up many times. In DNA, the CDR3 is TGTGCCAGCAGCCAGGCCACAGGGTCGGATTCACCCCTCCACTTT. Translated: CASSQATGSDSPLHF. The chain couples TRBV4-2 to TRBJ1-6; perhaps TRBD1 as D (6 bases). V lost 3 bases and J lost 8, with 14 bases in between. The CDR3 consists of 15 residues. CDR1 and CDR2 (germline): LGHNA, YNFKEQ.